Below, 15 T cell receptor beta chains from the same sample are listed, as sequenced in a study of blood T cell repertoires in COVID-19. Only in-frame clones appear in the TCRdb table, and some are missing; sequencing was by immunoSEQ multiplex PCR. The table records about 430,000 clones, approximately 90% of them present only once. Specimen: peripheral blood. The receptors originated from a man aged 18 to 29 with COVID-19, enrolled during active disease.

The chain joins TRBV6-6 to TRBJ2-2, with 11 nucleotides matching TRBD1. Germline-derived CDR1 and CDR2 are MNHNY and SVGAGI (reference sequence). V gave up 5 bases and J gave up 5 bases; unmatched junction bases: 1. This CDR3 is built from 14 residues. Here the CDR3 reads CASSGTGGTGELFF. CDR3 bases: TGTGCCAGCAGTGGGACAGGGGGGACCGGGGAGCTGTTTTTT.

The chain has TRBV7-2 and TRBJ2-1; 7 bases are a match to TRBD2. The germline gives CDR1 SGHTA, CDR2 FQGNSA. J gave up 5 bases and V 5 bases, and 9 bases lay outside the gene matches. CDR3 length: 15 amino acids. In DNA, the CDR3 is TGTGCCAGCAGCCCACGGGGGACTACCCACAATGAGCAGTTCTTC. As protein: CASSPRGTTHNEQFF.

The chain couples TRBV6-4 to TRBJ1-1, with TRBD1 matching 7 bases. The CDR3 extends over 15 amino acids. V lost 5 bases, J lost 2 bases, and 8 bases stayed unmatched. CDR1 MRHNA and CDR2 SNTAGT come from the germline V gene. CDR3 sequence reads: CASSMTGTDNTEAFF. Here the CDR3 DNA reads TGTGCCAGCAGTATGACCGGGACAGACAACACTGAAGCTTTCTTT.

Concerning this clone itself: Other DNA variants within this sample encode the same CDR3. The rearrangement uses TRBV27 and TRBJ2-7; D gene ambiguous. The V end lost 3 bases, the J end lost 0 bases, and 6 bases lay between the germline ends. The CDR3 consists of 13 residues. Germline V gene sequence: CDR1 MNHEY, CDR2 SMNVEV (reference sequence). CDR3 sequence (DNA): TGTGCCAGCAGTTTTGGCACCTCCTACGAGCAGTACTTC. It encodes CASSFGTSYEQYF.

The chain links TRBV6-5 to TRBJ1-1, with 8 bases identical to TRBD1. The CDR3 is 13 amino acids. Germline loops: CDR1 MNHEY, CDR2 SVGAGI. The V and J ends lost 6 bases and 10 bases, in that order; junction bases with no gene match: 10. Here the CDR3 reads CASRRQGRISAFF. CDR3 coding DNA: TGTGCCAGCAGACGACAGGGGCGGATATCAGCTTTCTTT.

CDR3: CAWSVFGGTDTQYF. The CDR3 DNA reads TGTGCCTGGAGTGTTTTCGGGGGCACAGATACGCAGTATTTT. This chain connects TRBV30 to TRBJ2-3, with a possible D match to TRBD2 (5 bases). CDR1 and CDR2 (germline): GTSNPN, SVGIG (reference sequence). Between the trimmed V and J ends, which lost 0 bases and 1 base, there was a span of 8 bases. The CDR3 sequence is 14 residues long.

This chain links TRBV5-1 with TRBJ2-7; 7 bases match TRBD1. The CDR3 extends over 15 amino acids. Germline V lookup: CDR1 SGHRS, CDR2 YFSETQ. V lost 5 bases to trimming and J lost 3 bases; unmatched junction nucleotides: 11. CDR3 protein: CASRIVPGTDYEQYF. The CDR3 DNA is TGCGCCAGCAGGATTGTCCCCGGGACAGACTACGAGCAGTACTTC.

The rearrangement uses TRBV5-1 and TRBJ2-7; 8 nucleotides agree with TRBD1. Germline V gene data show CDR1 as SGHRS and CDR2 as YFSETQ. Unmatched junction bases numbered 5, after V lost 0 bases and J lost 3 bases. CDR3 length: 15 residues. CDR3 region: CASSLDGTGDYEQYF. The DNA of the CDR3 is TGCGCCAGCAGCTTGGATGGGACAGGAGACTACGAGCAGTACTTC.

CDR3 region: CASTNTGTGNTIYF. CDR3 bases: TGTGCCAGCACCAACACAGGGACTGGAAACACCATATATTTT. V usage is TRBV7-9 and J usage is TRBJ1-3, with D possibly TRBD1 on 6 matching bases. Trimming stripped 7 bases from V and 2 bases from J, with 12 bases between. The CDR3 length is 14 residues. Germline V gene sequence: CDR1 SEHNR, CDR2 FQNEAQ (reference sequence).

The chain recombines TRBV6-6 with TRBJ2-5; 11 bases map to TRBD2. The CDR3 totals 14 residues. CDR1 and CDR2 from the germline V gene are MNHNY and SVGAGI (reference sequence). Trimming took 7 bases from V and 1 from J; bases not matched to a gene: 2. CDR3 coding DNA: TGTGCCAGCAAGACTAGCGGGGTCCAAGAGACCCAGTACTTC. This encodes CASKTSGVQETQYF.

This sequence joins TRBV28 and TRBJ2-7, with 10 bases identical to TRBD2. The germline CDR1 and CDR2 sequences are MDHEN and SYDVKM. This CDR3 spans 12 amino acids. V dropped 8 bases and J dropped 3; count of bases not matched to a gene: 1. CDR3 DNA: TGTGCCAGCTGGACTAGCGGCTACGAGCAGTACTTC. Protein sequence: CASWTSGYEQYF.

The CDR3 sequence: CASSRGLNYGYTF. The CDR3 bases are TGTGCCAGCTCCCGAGGCCTTAACTATGGCTACACCTTC. The chain recombines TRBV19 with TRBJ1-2; no reliable D call. Between the trimmed V and J ends, which lost 9 bases and 1 base, there was a span of 12 bases. Germline V CDR1 and CDR2: LNHDA, SQIVND (reference sequence). The CDR3 covers 13 residues.

The chain is built from TRBV4-1 and TRBJ2-2, with unresolved D. The V gene lost 4 bases and the J gene lost 4 bases, with 10 bases spanning the gap. This CDR3 has 14 amino acids. Germline lookup yields CDR1 MGHRA and CDR2 YSYEKL. CDR3 protein: CASSPLGLTGELFF. The CDR3 DNA follows: TGCGCCAGCAGCCCATTGGGCCTCACCGGGGAGCTGTTTTTT.

The chain recombines TRBV6-1 with TRBJ2-1; D unclear. CDR3 length: 11 amino acids. Between the trimmed V and J ends, which lost 3 bases and 5 bases, there was a span of 2 bases. CDR1 and CDR2 from the germline V gene are MNHNS and SASEGT. DNA for the CDR3: TGTGCCAGCAGTGACAACAATGAGCAGTTCTTC. This encodes CASSDNNEQFF.

The chain recombines TRBV9 with TRBJ2-7, with D tentatively TRBD1 (5 bases). Trimming stripped 4 bases from V and 6 bases from J, with 14 bases between. Germline V lookup: CDR1 SGDLS, CDR2 YYNGEE. The CDR3 is 13 amino acids. DNA for the CDR3: TGTGCCAGCAGCCTCCAGTCAGGGCGCGAGCAGTACTTC. Translation: CASSLQSGREQYF.